The source of this TCR beta chain is a study of neurological immune-mediated disorders. This clonotype was found many times. Its antigen is undetermined. MiXCR, run by TCRdb on the 5' RACE reads, gives a single entry per CDR3 protein. The table includes tens of thousands of distinct CDR3 sequences, roughly 4% detected once. CDR1 ENHRY and CDR2 SYGVKD come from the germline V gene. This CDR3 contains 15 residues. The trim removed 2 bases at V and 5 bases at J, leaving 9 bases unmatched. Study results and limitations: Expansion of TCR clones was greatest in HTLV-1-associated myelopathy and smallest in multiple sclerosis, where it fell below that of healthy controls. TCR-beta repertoires seemed private in all groups, with no expanded CDR3 amino acid sequences shared.

The receptor was derived from a woman in her forties or fifties with multiple sclerosis. Sequencing input: PBMCs. V is TRBV10-3 and J is TRBJ2-7, with 7 positions matching TRBD2. The CDR3 region has the DNA TGTGCCATCAGTGAGGGTGGCGGGAGTGGCGACGAGCAGTACTTC. As protein: CAISEGGGSGDEQYF.